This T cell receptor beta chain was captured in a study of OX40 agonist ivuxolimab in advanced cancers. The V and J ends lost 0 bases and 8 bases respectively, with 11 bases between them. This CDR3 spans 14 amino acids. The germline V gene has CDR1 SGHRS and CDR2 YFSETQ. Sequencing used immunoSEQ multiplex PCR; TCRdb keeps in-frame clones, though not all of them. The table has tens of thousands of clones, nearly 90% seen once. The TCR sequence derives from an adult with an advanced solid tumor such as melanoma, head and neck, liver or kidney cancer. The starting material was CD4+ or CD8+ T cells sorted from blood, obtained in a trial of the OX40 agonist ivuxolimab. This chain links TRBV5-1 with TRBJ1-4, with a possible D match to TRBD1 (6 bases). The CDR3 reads CASSLGGPEEKLFF. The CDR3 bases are TGCGCCAGCAGCTTGGGGGGGCCTGAAGAAAAACTGTTTTTT.